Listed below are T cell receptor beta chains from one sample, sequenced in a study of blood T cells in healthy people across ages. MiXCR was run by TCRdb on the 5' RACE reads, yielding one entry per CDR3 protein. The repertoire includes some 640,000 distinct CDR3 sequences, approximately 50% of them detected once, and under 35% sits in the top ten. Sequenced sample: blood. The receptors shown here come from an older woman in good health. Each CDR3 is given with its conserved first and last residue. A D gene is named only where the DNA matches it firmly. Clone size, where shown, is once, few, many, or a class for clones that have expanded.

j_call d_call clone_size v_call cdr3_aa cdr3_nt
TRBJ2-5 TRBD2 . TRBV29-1 CSATKGTSDQETQYF TGCAGCGCAACCAAGGGGACTAGCGATCAAGAGACCCAGTACTTC
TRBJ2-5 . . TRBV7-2 CASSLGGGPQETQYF TGTGCCAGCAGCTTAGGAGGCGGCCCCCAAGAGACCCAGTACTTC
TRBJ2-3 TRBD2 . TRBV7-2 CASSLRGRPTDTQYF TGTGCCAGCAGCTTACGCGGGAGGCCCACGGATACGCAGTATTTT
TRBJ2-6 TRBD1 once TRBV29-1 CSVDSIQGGSGANVLTF TGCAGCGTTGACTCGATACAGGGGGGTTCTGGGGCCAACGTCCTGACTTTC
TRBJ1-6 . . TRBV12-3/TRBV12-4 CASSLVRVSYNSPLHF TGTGCCAGCAGTTTAGTGAGGGTATCCTATAATTCACCCCTCCACTTT
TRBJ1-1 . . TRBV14 CASSQDPTVPVNTEAFF TGTGCCAGCAGCCAAGACCCAACTGTACCCGTGAACACTGAAGCTTTCTTT
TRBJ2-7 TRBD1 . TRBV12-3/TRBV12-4 CASSSPDRAGYEQYF TGTGCCAGCAGTTCGCCTGACAGGGCTGGGTACGAGCAGTACTTC
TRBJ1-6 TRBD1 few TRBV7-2 CASSKDRGFGSPLHF TGTGCCAGTAGCAAAGACAGGGGGTTTGGTTCACCCCTCCACTTT
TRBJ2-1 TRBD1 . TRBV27 CASSPLPDRDLYNEQFF TGTGCCAGCAGTCCACTACCCGACAGGGACCTTTACAATGAGCAGTTCTTC
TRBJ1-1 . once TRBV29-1 CSVQLGQGNTEAFF TGCAGCGTTCAACTAGGCCAGGGGAACACTGAAGCTTTCTTT
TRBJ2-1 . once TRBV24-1 CATSDPTPSSYNEQFF TGTGCCACCAGTGACCCGACACCGAGCTCCTACAATGAGCAGTTCTTC
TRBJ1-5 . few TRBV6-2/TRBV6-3 CASSNPNQPQHF TGTGCCAGCAGCAACCCCAATCAGCCCCAGCATTTT
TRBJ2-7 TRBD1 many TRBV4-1 CASSPSLTGLTYEQYF TGCGCCAGCAGCCCTTCCTTGACAGGGCTAACCTACGAGCAGTACTTC
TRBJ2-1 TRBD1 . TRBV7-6 CASSLLGQGNEQFF TGTGCCAGCAGCTTACTTGGACAGGGGAATGAGCAGTTCTTC
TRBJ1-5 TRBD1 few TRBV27 CASSPQGANQPQHF TGTGCCAGCAGTCCACAGGGGGCTAATCAGCCCCAGCATTTT
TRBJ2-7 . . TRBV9 CASSVGSGPSYEQYF TGTGCCAGCAGCGTAGGCTCGGGACCCTCCTACGAGCAGTACTTC
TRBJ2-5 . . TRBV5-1 CASSLFGSRWKKETQYF TGCGCCAGCAGCTTGTTCGGGTCGCGATGGAAAAAAGAGACCCAGTACTTC
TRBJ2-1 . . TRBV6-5 CASKTGSSYNEQFF TGTGCCAGCAAAACAGGTAGCTCCTACAATGAGCAGTTCTTC
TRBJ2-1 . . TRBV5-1 CASSLVAASYNEQFF TGCGCCAGCAGCTTGGTAGCGGCTAGCTATAATGAGCAGTTCTTC
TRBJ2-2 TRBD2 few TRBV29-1 CSVRTSGRAVSGELFF TGCAGCGTCAGGACTAGCGGGAGGGCCGTTTCCGGGGAGCTGTTTTTT
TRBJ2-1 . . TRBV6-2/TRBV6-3 CASSYEGTFNEQFF TGTGCCAGCAGTTACGAAGGGACTTTCAATGAGCAGTTCTTC
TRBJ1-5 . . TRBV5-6 CASSLGLDRYSNQPQHF TGTGCCAGCAGCTTGGGACTAGACAGGTATAGCAATCAGCCCCAGCATTTT
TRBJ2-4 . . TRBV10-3 CAISDKGAENIQYF TGTGCCATCAGTGACAAGGGTGCGGAAAACATTCAGTACTTC
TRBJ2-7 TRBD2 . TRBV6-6 CAIRPSGLISGEQYF TGTGCCATTCGGCCTAGCGGGTTGATAAGTGGAGAGCAGTACTTC
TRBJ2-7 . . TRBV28 CASSTPMTAQHEQYF TGTGCCAGCAGCACTCCGATGACAGCGCAGCACGAGCAGTACTTC
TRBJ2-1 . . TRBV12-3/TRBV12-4 CASGIGYNEQFF TGTGCCAGCGGAATTGGGTACAATGAGCAGTTCTTC
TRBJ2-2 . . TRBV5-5 CASSLLRGTGELFF TGTGCCAGCAGCTTACTCAGAGGTACCGGGGAGCTGTTTTTT
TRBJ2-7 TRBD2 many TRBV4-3 CASSQSGSSYEQYF TGCGCCAGCAGCCAAAGCGGGAGTTCCTACGAGCAGTACTTC
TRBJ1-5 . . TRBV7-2 CASGREGYSNQPQHF TGTGCCTCCGGGAGAGAGGGGTATAGCAATCAGCCCCAGCATTTT
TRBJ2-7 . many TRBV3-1 CASSQVGEQYF TGTGCCAGCAGCCAAGTCGGCGAGCAGTACTTC
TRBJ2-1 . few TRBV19 CASSIGSGGSSYNEQFF TGTGCCAGTAGTATAGGCTCTGGGGGGAGCTCCTACAATGAGCAGTTCTTC
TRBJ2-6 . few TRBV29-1 CSVAAGANVLTF TGCAGCGTTGCGGCTGGGGCCAACGTCCTGACTTTC
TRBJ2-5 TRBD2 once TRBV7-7 CASSLEAAGGGETQYF TGTGCTAGCAGCTTAGAGGCTGCGGGAGGAGGGGAGACTCAGTACTTC
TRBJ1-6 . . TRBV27 CASSLMGAAASPLHF TGTGCCAGCAGTTTGATGGGGGCGGCAGCTTCACCCCTCCACTTT
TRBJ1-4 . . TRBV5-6 CASSLTPVAATNEKLFF TGTGCCAGCAGCTTAACCCCGGTCGCCGCAACTAATGAAAAACTGTTTTTT
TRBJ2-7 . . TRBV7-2 CASSFRDSQNLYEQYF TGTGCCAGCAGCTTTCGTGACAGCCAGAACCTCTACGAGCAGTACTTC
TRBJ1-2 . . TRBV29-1 CSVAASGGYTF TGCAGCGTTGCAGCAAGCGGGGGCTACACCTTC